A few counts support the clone carrying this T cell receptor beta chain. These data are taken from a study of blood T cell repertoires in COVID-19. The ends were cut back, 0 bases at V and 2 bases at J, with 14 bases in the middle. The CDR3 is 16 residues long. CDR1 and CDR2 from the germline V gene are SGHAT and FQNNGV. Generated by immunoSEQ multiplex PCR, the TCRdb table keeps only in-frame clones and is missing some. Of about 260,000 clones listed, about 89% are singletons. V usage is TRBV11-2 and J usage is TRBJ2-7; no firm D call. The material sequenced was peripheral blood. This receptor was obtained from a woman in her fifties or sixties with acute or convalescent COVID-19. The CDR3 sequence: CASSLDLNPVAYEQYF. The DNA for the CDR3 is TGTGCCAGCAGCTTAGATCTTAACCCGGTAGCCTACGAGCAGTACTTC.